This T cell receptor beta chain was found in a study of shared clonotypes between healthy human individuals. The assay was immunoSEQ multiplex PCR, and TCRdb's table has in-frame clones only and misses some. This sample has about 2,500,000 clones, with approximately 90% found just once. CDR1 is SQVTM, CDR2 ANQGSEA, per germline. This CDR3 contains 13 residues. V lost 6 bases and J lost 3; bases outside the gene matches: 5. The sequenced material came from naive CD4+ T cells sorted from blood. Subset indicated: CD45RA+ positively selected. The chain uses TRBV29-1 and TRBJ2-1, with 7 bases that match TRBD2. This TCR was recovered from a man in his late teens or twenties in good health. This chain's CDR3 is CSVPRDYYNEQFF. The CDR3, as DNA: TGCAGCGTGCCCCGGGACTACTACAATGAGCAGTTCTTC.